These T cell receptor beta chains were read from a single sample in a study of blood T cell repertoires in COVID-19. Data came from immunoSEQ multiplex PCR; TCRdb stores just in-frame clones and leaves some out. The sample has around 300,000 clones, just under 90% seen once. Sample: PBMCs or T cells enriched from blood (not recorded which). Receptor source: an older woman who had recovered from COVID-19. Both conserved end residues are part of each CDR3. A D gene is named only where the DNA matches it firmly. Some rows have no size entry. The others give once, few or many, or a class for an expanded clone.

j_gene: TRBJ1-2
abundance: -
v_gene: TRBV10-3
d_gene: -
CDR3aa: CAISESTNGYTF
CDR3nt: TGTGCCATCAGTGAGTCCACAAATGGCTACACCTTC

j_gene: TRBJ1-4
abundance: once
v_gene: TRBV30
d_gene: -
CDR3aa: CAWSVPGRNEKLFF
CDR3nt: TGTGCCTGGAGTGTACCCGGGAGGAATGAAAAACTGTTTTTT

j_gene: TRBJ1-2
abundance: -
v_gene: TRBV7-9
d_gene: -
CDR3aa: CASSFSGANYGYTF
CDR3nt: TGTGCCAGCAGCTTTAGCGGGGCTAACTATGGCTACACCTTC

j_gene: TRBJ1-1
abundance: -
v_gene: TRBV11-3
d_gene: -
CDR3aa: CASSDADTEAFF
CDR3nt: TGTGCCAGCAGCGACGCGGACACTGAAGCTTTCTTT

j_gene: TRBJ2-7
abundance: -
v_gene: TRBV28
d_gene: -
CDR3aa: CASSLGSSYEQYF
CDR3nt: TGTGCCAGCAGTTTAGGTAGCTCCTACGAGCAGTACTTC

j_gene: TRBJ1-2
abundance: once
v_gene: TRBV12-3/TRBV12-4
d_gene: -
CDR3aa: CASSFAGEGGYTF
CDR3nt: TGTGCCAGCAGTTTCGCAGGTGAGGGTGGCTACACCTTC

j_gene: TRBJ1-5
abundance: -
v_gene: TRBV5-1
d_gene: -
CDR3aa: CASSLNGADSNQPQHF
CDR3nt: TGCGCCAGCAGCTTGAATGGAGCAGATAGCAATCAGCCCCAGCATTTT

j_gene: TRBJ1-6
abundance: -
v_gene: TRBV18
d_gene: TRBD1
CDR3aa: CASSPQGAIGNSPLHF
CDR3nt: TGTGCCAGCTCACCACAGGGGGCAATTGGGAATTCACCCCTCCACTTT

j_gene: TRBJ1-1
abundance: -
v_gene: TRBV5-4
d_gene: TRBD1
CDR3aa: CASSGRGRGDTEAFF
CDR3nt: TGTGCCAGCAGCGGCAGGGGGCGCGGAGACACTGAAGCTTTCTTT

j_gene: TRBJ1-1
abundance: -
v_gene: TRBV28
d_gene: -
CDR3aa: CASSLGPDQAFF
CDR3nt: TGTGCCAGCAGTTTAGGGCCAGACCAAGCTTTCTTT

j_gene: TRBJ1-1
abundance: -
v_gene: TRBV4-1
d_gene: -
CDR3aa: CASSPGRTDTEAFF
CDR3nt: TGCGCCAGCAGCCCCGGGCGGACAGACACTGAAGCTTTCTTT

j_gene: TRBJ1-1
abundance: -
v_gene: TRBV24-1
d_gene: -
CDR3aa: CATSESSGRKNPEAFF
CDR3nt: TGTGCCACCAGTGAGTCGAGCGGGAGAAAGAATCCTGAAGCTTTCTTT

j_gene: TRBJ1-2
abundance: -
v_gene: TRBV3-1/TRBV3-2
d_gene: -
CDR3aa: CASSQDGRELYGYTF
CDR3nt: TGTGCCAGCAGCCAAGATGGGAGGGAACTCTATGGCTACACCTTC

j_gene: TRBJ2-5
abundance: -
v_gene: TRBV29-1
d_gene: TRBD2
CDR3aa: CSTWTSGRAREETQYF
CDR3nt: TGCAGCACGTGGACTAGCGGGAGGGCCAGGGAAGAGACCCAGTACTTC

j_gene: TRBJ1-1
abundance: -
v_gene: TRBV15
d_gene: -
CDR3aa: CATSLDIMTEAFF
CDR3nt: TGTGCCACCAGCTTGGACATTATGACTGAAGCTTTCTTT

j_gene: TRBJ2-5
abundance: -
v_gene: TRBV18
d_gene: -
CDR3aa: CASSPNSQETQYF
CDR3nt: TGTGCCAGCTCACCTAACTCGCAAGAGACCCAGTACTTC

j_gene: TRBJ2-3
abundance: -
v_gene: TRBV5-4
d_gene: TRBD1
CDR3aa: CASSPRTGSGDTQYF
CDR3nt: TGTGCCAGCAGCCCAAGGACAGGGTCGGGAGATACGCAGTATTTT

j_gene: TRBJ1-2
abundance: few
v_gene: TRBV6-5
d_gene: TRBD1
CDR3aa: CASSSTTRDRGNGYTF
CDR3nt: TGTGCCAGCAGTTCAACAACCCGGGACAGGGGGAATGGCTACACCTTC

j_gene: TRBJ2-1
abundance: -
v_gene: TRBV19
d_gene: -
CDR3aa: CASSDWGGKNEQFF
CDR3nt: TGTGCCAGTAGTGACTGGGGAGGCAAAAATGAGCAGTTCTTC

j_gene: TRBJ2-1
abundance: -
v_gene: TRBV5-1
d_gene: TRBD2
CDR3aa: CASSLALAGYNEQFF
CDR3nt: TGCGCCAGCAGCTTGGCACTAGCGGGGTACAATGAGCAGTTCTTC

j_gene: TRBJ2-1
abundance: -
v_gene: TRBV7-2
d_gene: TRBD2
CDR3aa: CASSPGTSGSFYNEQFF
CDR3nt: TGTGCCAGCAGCCCTGGGACTAGCGGGAGCTTCTACAATGAGCAGTTCTTC

j_gene: TRBJ1-2
abundance: once
v_gene: TRBV27
d_gene: -
CDR3aa: CASSLLGPNYGYTF
CDR3nt: TGTGCCAGCAGTTTATTGGGCCCAAACTATGGCTACACCTTC

j_gene: TRBJ1-3
abundance: -
v_gene: TRBV5-4
d_gene: -
CDR3aa: CASSFGGNAGNTIYF
CDR3nt: TGTGCCAGCAGCTTTGGAGGGAATGCTGGAAACACCATATATTTT

j_gene: TRBJ2-1
abundance: -
v_gene: TRBV29-1
d_gene: TRBD2
CDR3aa: CSVERGAGEQFF
CDR3nt: TGCAGCGTTGAGCGGGGGGCCGGCGAGCAGTTCTTC

j_gene: TRBJ2-1
abundance: -
v_gene: TRBV30
d_gene: TRBD2
CDR3aa: CAWTSGRLEQFF
CDR3nt: TGTGCCTGGACTAGCGGGAGACTTGAGCAGTTCTTC

j_gene: TRBJ2-2
abundance: -
v_gene: TRBV2
d_gene: -
CDR3aa: CASSDVAGVTGELFF
CDR3nt: TGTGCCAGCAGTGACGTAGCAGGGGTCACCGGGGAGCTGTTTTTT

j_gene: TRBJ2-7
abundance: -
v_gene: TRBV6-6
d_gene: TRBD2
CDR3aa: CASWAGVTYEQYF
CDR3nt: TGTGCCAGCTGGGCGGGGGTCACCTACGAGCAGTACTTC

j_gene: TRBJ1-1
abundance: -
v_gene: TRBV30
d_gene: -
CDR3aa: CAWSFGQNTEAFF
CDR3nt: TGTGCCTGGAGTTTTGGACAGAACACTGAAGCTTTCTTT

j_gene: TRBJ2-7
abundance: once
v_gene: TRBV11-2
d_gene: -
CDR3aa: CASSHGQTYEQYF
CDR3nt: TGTGCCAGCAGCCACGGACAAACCTACGAGCAGTACTTC

j_gene: TRBJ2-7
abundance: -
v_gene: TRBV27
d_gene: -
CDR3aa: CASSPAESSYEQYF
CDR3nt: TGTGCCAGCAGCCCAGCGGAAAGCTCCTACGAGCAGTACTTC

j_gene: TRBJ1-5
abundance: -
v_gene: TRBV18
d_gene: -
CDR3aa: CASSRQASNQPQHF
CDR3nt: TGTGCCAGCTCACGACAGGCTAGCAATCAGCCCCAGCATTTT

j_gene: TRBJ2-2
abundance: -
v_gene: TRBV3-1/TRBV3-2
d_gene: TRBD1
CDR3aa: CASSPGVQGAQTGELFF
CDR3nt: TGTGCCAGCAGCCCCGGAGTGCAGGGGGCCCAAACCGGGGAGCTGTTTTTT